This entry is about one T cell receptor beta chain. Its antigen is unknown. Qualities for individual bases were not recorded, and no much larger clone is one base off. This specimen comes from a study of cytomegalovirus exposure and HLA in healthy donors (dated by TCRdb to about 2017). With respect to the entire study: According to an earlier analysis of several hundred of the donors, about 170 million T cells yielded 90 million to 130 million unique TCR beta sequences and 276 Gb of sequence data. On average, around 240,000 unique TCR beta nucleotide sequences were sequenced per donor among a few hundred genotyped donors of the cohort, with roughly 19% of those sequences being non-productive. To study patterns of TCR occurrence, a later analysis re-analyzed previously published TCR beta repertoires from around 700 donors and added high-resolution HLA genotyping. In an earlier analysis of 587 of the donors, high-throughput TCR beta sequencing was used to judge whether each TCR beta V gene segment behaved as functional or pseudogenic. HLA typing covered class I and class II loci at four-digit resolution. A later genetic analysis used genome-wide SNP genotypes for about three fifths of the 666 donors, treating that subset as a discovery cohort. The study was designed to test whether signatures of past pathogen exposure could be identified by cataloging public T cell receptors. The study used immunosequencing to profile the T cell repertoires of under 700 subjects and linked those repertoires to cytomegalovirus serostatus. Along with the approximately 700-subject first cohort, a separate validation cohort of over a hundred different subjects was used. The study combined high-throughput TCR immunosequencing, statistical association of individual TCRs with disease status, and machine learning to predict cytomegalovirus infection status. Roughly 300 gigabases of sequencing data and 70 million to 100 million unique TCR sequences made up an early release that covered 500 to 650 HLA-typed donors. Donor age, sex, ethnicity and CMV serostatus were compiled alongside the repertoire data. Of the approximately 370 genotyped donors, roughly 80% were placed in the genetic ancestry cluster associated with self-reported Caucasian donors. Several DR-DQ haplotypes were handled as single units for association and clustering, since linkage in the cohort was strong. All discovery cohort repertoires had been generated using a single sequencing platform. Typing coverage differed by locus: A, B, C, DRB1 and DQB1 were typed in roughly 620-630 donors, DQA1 in approximately 520, DPA1 in 606, and DPB1 in 450 to 490. Rather than drawing on any new phenotypic data, the later analysis identified candidate immune exposures from TCR beta sequences and the way those sequences occurred across donors.

In total, 600 or so healthy bone marrow donors made up the cohort. At the time of sampling, all cohort members were nominally healthy, though unrecorded immune exposures were likely present. The donor tested CMV seropositive, placing the donor among the 289 seropositive members of the cohort. Each donor provided a peripheral blood sample, and peripheral blood mononuclear cells were used for TCR beta sequencing. The Qiagen DNeasy Blood Extraction Kit was used to extract genomic DNA from the blood cell samples. To prepare the library, the immunoSEQ multiplex PCR assay was applied. A mixture of 60 forward primers for TCR Vbeta segments and 13 reverse primers for TCR Jbeta segments was used in the multiplex PCR. The CDR3 region of rearranged TCR beta genes was amplified from genomic DNA by a multiplex PCR assay. On the Illumina HiSeq System, the amplified TCR beta libraries were sequenced as 87-base-pair reads. The authors processed their data as follows. Across the roughly 700 repertoires, a later analysis counted 78 million or so unique TCR beta chains, approximately 10 million of which were shared by at least two donors. To remove PCR and sequencing errors, raw reads were error-corrected and collapsed into unique sequences using a nearest-neighbor algorithm that merged closely related sequences. To assign V, D and J gene segments, CDR3 sequences were aligned to IMGT reference sequences. Each retained sequence needed at least a six-nucleotide match to both a V gene segment and a J gene segment. A rearrangement was called productive if the CDR3 had no stop codons and remained in frame with V and J, and every other rearrangement was called non-productive. Following IMGT convention, CDR3 was defined as the stretch from the second conserved V-encoded cysteine up to the conserved J-encoded phenylalanine. Sequences without an unambiguous match to a single V gene segment were excluded from the earlier analysis of 450 to 650 of the donors. In an earlier analysis of around 590 of the donors, a V segment was called functional when productive rearrangements were above 56.7%, and segregating when the standard deviation between donors exceeded 5%. To diagnose cytomegalovirus status from the catalog of TCR beta chain sequences, a statistical classification framework was built. In a later analysis, V and J genes were assigned by comparing TCR nucleotide sequences against IMGT/GENE-DB human TR gene sequences. Using the TCRdist pipeline, a later analysis assigned CDR3 sequences along with most-parsimonious VDJ recombination scenarios. In a later analysis, each TCR beta chain was defined by its CDR3 amino acid sequence together with its V-gene family, and reads lacking a unique V-gene family were excluded. As a way to deal with suspected cross-contamination and a sequencing artifact, a later analysis dropped 500 to 700 nucleotide sequences that were highly shared and had low generation probability. For each public chain, a later analysis derived a clonal expansion index from normalized ranks of inferred template counts within each repertoire. In a later analysis, generation probabilities were computed with a VDJ recombination model fitted to out-of-frame rearrangements, and the resulting probabilities were checked against IGoR. In a later analysis, hypergeometric tests were used to score TCR-TCR, TCR-HLA and TCR-CMV co-occurrence, with a repertoire-size bias correction applied to TCR pairs. A later analysis estimated false discovery rates by permuting HLA or CMV assignments 20 times. In a later analysis, co-occurring TCRs were grouped using DBSCAN, and TCRdist sequence similarity was added for clustering within HLA-allele-positive subsets. Repertoires with fewer than 30,000 or more than 120,000 public chains were left out of co-occurrence clustering, as were about five repertoires with anomalous nucleotide sharing. TCRdb limited this immuneACCESS table to in-frame rearrangements with V and J called. A share of clones is missing; checked studies link under half to unresolved V genes, and the rest is unexplained. The V and J calls and clone size were taken over from that table, and D and trimming were inferred from the DNA. Recorded for this sample are 81,000 or so clones; roughly 60% of them occurred a single time. Over 5% of the sample goes to the ten largest clones.

V is clipped by 3 bases and J by 0 bases, and the sequence between their germline boundaries is 8 bases long. The CDR3 spans 14 residues, from the cysteine through the phenylalanine. The only DNA kept is the CDR3, 42 bases in frame from the first base. The CDR1 and CDR2 encoded by the germline V gene (reference sequence) are LNHNV and YYDKDF. Study-wide findings and limitations: The earlier analysis of a few hundred of the donors excluded over 15 rarely observed V segments, including chromosome 9 orphons, because counts were too low. In this cohort, only TCR beta chains were sequenced, and detectable features were limited by the absence of alpha or paired-chain data. In vitro tests confirmed that a few of the cytomegalovirus-associated TCR beta chains recognize cytomegalovirus antigens. A total of around 150 TCR beta chains were listed by the study as associated with cytomegalovirus. In a later analysis, some 18,000 TCR beta sequences were associated with specific HLA alleles at a false discovery rate of 0.05. In both the original and validation cohorts, the classifier was reported to diagnose cytomegalovirus status with high specificity and sensitivity. Correlated functional status among segregating V segments might reflect linkage disequilibrium, but an unknown experimental factor could not be ruled out. The 87-base-pair reads could not distinguish some IMGT-functional V segments, including TRBV6-2 and TRBV6-3, so those segments were excluded. HLA typing was unavailable for some donors at each locus, so association tests used only the typed subset. Across donors, most TCR sequences were observed very rarely, whereas some public TCRs were present in many individuals. Assigning TCR associations to individual alleles was difficult when HLA alleles, especially DR and DQ, strongly co-occurred. The presence/absence analyses assumed that sequencing depth was roughly uniform across donors, and that assumption may not be true. An earlier analysis of approximately 540 of the donors showed that most TCR beta V segments appeared in productive rearrangements either about 87% or about 30% of the time, which broadly matched IMGT annotations. In a later analysis, HLA-associated TCR beta chains showed more clonal expansion and lower generation probabilities than non-associated chains that were equally common. A later analysis found that most CMV-associated TCR beta chains appeared HLA-restricted, with HLA associations seemingly driven largely by CMV exposure. The only immune exposure information available for the cohort was CMV serostatus. V-gene and J-gene trimming of TCR beta chains was associated with a missense DCLRE1C variant in a later genetic analysis, and the association was replicated in an independent cohort. According to the authors, the approach could potentially be generalized to other disease states and immunological phenotypes. A further reported finding was that TCR beta sequences accurately predicted the HLA-A and HLA-B alleles for most subjects in the first cohort. A later analysis reported that several top co-occurrence clusters appeared linked to parvovirus B19, influenza, CMV and Epstein-Barr virus. A group of highly shared sequence variants was considered likely to be a technical artifact of the sequencing pipeline. A later analysis found that TCR association rates varied across HLA loci, with DRB1 alleles showing the most associated TCRs and HLA-C alleles the fewest. Compared with the 666-donor mean, donors in an Asian-associated ancestry cluster had fewer N-insertions in productive TCRs, according to a later genetic analysis.

The chain is encoded by TRBV15 joined to TRBJ1-2, with the D gene not confidently named. The sequence was obtained from a woman under 40 in good health and CMV-seropositive. Sequences were obtained from PBMCs. The CDR3 region has the sequence CATSRGDSNYGYTF. At the DNA level, the sequence is TGTGCCACCAGCAGGGGAGACTCTAACTATGGCTACACCTTC.